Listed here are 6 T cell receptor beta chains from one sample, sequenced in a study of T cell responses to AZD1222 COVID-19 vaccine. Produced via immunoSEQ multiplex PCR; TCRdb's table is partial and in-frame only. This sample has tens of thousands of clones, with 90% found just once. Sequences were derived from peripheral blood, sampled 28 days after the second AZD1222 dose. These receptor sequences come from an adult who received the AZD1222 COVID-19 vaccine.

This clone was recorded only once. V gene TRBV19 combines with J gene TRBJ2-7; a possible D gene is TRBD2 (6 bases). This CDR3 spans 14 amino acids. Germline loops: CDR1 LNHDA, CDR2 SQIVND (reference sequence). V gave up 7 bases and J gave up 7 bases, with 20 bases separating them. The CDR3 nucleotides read TGTGCCAGTACCCGCGGAGGGCCTGGAACGGAGCAGTACTTC. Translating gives CASTRGGPGTEQYF.

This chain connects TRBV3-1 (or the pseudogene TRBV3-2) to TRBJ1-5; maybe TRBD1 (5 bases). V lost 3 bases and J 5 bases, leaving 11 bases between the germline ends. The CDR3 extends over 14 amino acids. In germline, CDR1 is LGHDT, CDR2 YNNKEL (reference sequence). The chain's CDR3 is CASSHWGGDQPQHF. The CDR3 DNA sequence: TGTGCCAGCAGCCACTGGGGGGGGGATCAGCCCCAGCATTTT.

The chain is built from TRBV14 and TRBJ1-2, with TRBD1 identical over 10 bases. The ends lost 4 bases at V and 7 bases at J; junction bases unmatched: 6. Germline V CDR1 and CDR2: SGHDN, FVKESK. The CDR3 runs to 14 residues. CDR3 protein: CASSPRDRGSGYTF. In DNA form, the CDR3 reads TGTGCCAGCAGCCCCCGGGACAGGGGCTCTGGCTACACCTTC.

CDR3 DNA: TGTGCCAGTAGTATAGTAAGGGGGACAGGGTTTGAGACCCAGTACTTC. Encoded protein: CASSIVRGTGFETQYF. The V and J genes are TRBV19 and TRBJ2-5; 9 positions agree with TRBD1. V shed 1 base and J 5 bases; nucleotides not matched to a gene: 8. Germline CDR1 is LNHDA and CDR2 is SQIVND (reference sequence). The CDR3 runs 16 residues.

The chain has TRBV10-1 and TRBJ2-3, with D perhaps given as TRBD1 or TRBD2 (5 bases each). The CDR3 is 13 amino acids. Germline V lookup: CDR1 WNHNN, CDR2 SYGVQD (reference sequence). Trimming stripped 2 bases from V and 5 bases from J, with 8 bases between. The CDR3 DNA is TGCGCCAGCAGTGAGGGGGCGGGAGATACGCAGTATTTT. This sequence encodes CASSEGAGDTQYF.

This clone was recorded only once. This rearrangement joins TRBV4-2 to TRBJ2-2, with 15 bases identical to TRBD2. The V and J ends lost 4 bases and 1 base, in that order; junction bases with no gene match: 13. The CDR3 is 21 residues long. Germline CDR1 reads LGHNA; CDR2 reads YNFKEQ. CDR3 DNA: TGTGCCAGCAGCCGAAATCCGGGACTAGCGGGGGGCCGGGGGAACACCGGGGAGCTGTTTTTT. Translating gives CASSRNPGLAGGRGNTGELFF.